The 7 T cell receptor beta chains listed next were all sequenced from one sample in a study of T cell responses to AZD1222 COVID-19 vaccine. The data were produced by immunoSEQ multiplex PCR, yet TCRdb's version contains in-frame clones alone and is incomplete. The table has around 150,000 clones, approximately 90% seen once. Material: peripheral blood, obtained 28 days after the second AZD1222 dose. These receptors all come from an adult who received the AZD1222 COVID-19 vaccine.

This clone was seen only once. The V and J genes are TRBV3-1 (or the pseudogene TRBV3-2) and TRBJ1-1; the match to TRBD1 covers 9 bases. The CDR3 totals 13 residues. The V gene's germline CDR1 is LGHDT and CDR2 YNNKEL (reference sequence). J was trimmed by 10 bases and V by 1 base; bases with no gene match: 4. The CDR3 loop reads CASSQATGGLAFF. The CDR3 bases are TGTGCCAGCAGCCAAGCGACAGGGGGTCTAGCTTTCTTT.

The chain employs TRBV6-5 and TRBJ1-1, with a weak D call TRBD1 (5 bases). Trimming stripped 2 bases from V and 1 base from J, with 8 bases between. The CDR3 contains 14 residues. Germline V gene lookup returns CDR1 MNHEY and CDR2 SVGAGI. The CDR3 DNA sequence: TGTGCCAGCAGTTACGAGCAGGGGAACACTGAAGCTTTCTTT. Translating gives CASSYEQGNTEAFF.

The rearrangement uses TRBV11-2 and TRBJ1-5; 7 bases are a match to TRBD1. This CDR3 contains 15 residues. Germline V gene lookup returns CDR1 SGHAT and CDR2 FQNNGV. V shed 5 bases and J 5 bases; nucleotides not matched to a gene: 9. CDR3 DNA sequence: TGTGCCAGCAGCCCCGGGACAGAGAAATATCAGCCCCAGCATTTT. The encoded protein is CASSPGTEKYQPQHF. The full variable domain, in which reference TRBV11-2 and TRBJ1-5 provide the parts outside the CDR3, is EAGVAQSPRYKIIEKRQSVAFWCNPISGHATLYWYQQILGQGPKLLIQFQNNGVVDDSQLPKDRFSAERLKGVDSTLKIQPAKLEDSAVYLCASSPGTEKYQPQHFGDGTRLSIL.

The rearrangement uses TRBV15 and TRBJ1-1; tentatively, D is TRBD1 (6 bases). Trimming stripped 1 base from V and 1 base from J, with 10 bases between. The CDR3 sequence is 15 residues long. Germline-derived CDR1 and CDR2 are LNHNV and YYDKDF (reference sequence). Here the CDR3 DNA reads TGTGCCACCAGCAGAGGGGCAGGGGCGAACACTGAAGCTTTCTTT. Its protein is CATSRGAGANTEAFF.

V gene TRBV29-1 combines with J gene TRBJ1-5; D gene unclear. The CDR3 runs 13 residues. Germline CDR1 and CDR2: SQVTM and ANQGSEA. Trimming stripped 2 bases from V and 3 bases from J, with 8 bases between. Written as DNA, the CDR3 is TGCAGCGTTGAAACACAGTCCAATCAGCCCCAGCATTTT. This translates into CSVETQSNQPQHF.

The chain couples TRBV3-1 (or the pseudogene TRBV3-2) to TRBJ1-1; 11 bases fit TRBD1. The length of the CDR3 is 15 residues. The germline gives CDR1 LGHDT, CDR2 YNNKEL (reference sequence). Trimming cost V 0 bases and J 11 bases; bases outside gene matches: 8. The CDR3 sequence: CASSQEDLGDRGAFF. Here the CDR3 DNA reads TGTGCCAGCAGCCAAGAGGACCTGGGGGACAGGGGGGCTTTCTTT.

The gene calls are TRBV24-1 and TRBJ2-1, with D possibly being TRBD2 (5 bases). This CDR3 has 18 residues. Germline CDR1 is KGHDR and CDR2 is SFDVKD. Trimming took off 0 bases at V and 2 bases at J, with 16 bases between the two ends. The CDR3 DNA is TGTGCCACCAGTGATTTGCACCGTAGAGGGTTAACCTACAATGAGCAGTTCTTC. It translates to CATSDLHRRGLTYNEQFF.